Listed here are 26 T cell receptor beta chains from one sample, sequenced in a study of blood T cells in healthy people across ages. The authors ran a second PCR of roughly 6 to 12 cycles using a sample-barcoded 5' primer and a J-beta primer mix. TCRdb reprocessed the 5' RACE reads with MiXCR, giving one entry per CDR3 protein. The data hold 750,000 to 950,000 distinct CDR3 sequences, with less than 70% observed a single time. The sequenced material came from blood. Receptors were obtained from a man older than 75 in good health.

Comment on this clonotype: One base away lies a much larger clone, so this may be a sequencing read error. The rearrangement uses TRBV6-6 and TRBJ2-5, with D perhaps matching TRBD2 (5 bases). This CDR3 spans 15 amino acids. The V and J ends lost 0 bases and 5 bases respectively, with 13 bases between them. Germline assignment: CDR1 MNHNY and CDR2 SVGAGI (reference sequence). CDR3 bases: TGTGCCAGCAGTTACTCTAAGGTGGAGGTGGAGACCCAGTACTTC. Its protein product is CASSYSKVEVETQYF.

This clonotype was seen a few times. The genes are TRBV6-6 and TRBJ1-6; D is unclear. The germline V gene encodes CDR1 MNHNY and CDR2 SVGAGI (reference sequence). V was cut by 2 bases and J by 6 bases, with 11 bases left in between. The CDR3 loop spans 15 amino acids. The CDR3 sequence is CASSYGQAPNSPLHF. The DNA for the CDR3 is TGTGCCAGCAGTTACGGTCAGGCCCCTAATTCACCCCTCCACTTT.

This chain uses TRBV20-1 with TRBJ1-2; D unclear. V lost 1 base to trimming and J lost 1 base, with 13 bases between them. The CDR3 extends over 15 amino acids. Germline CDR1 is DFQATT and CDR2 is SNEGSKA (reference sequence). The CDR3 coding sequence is TGCAGTGCTAGAGTTCCCAAGTCCTTTAACTATGGCTACACCTTC. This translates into CSARVPKSFNYGYTF.

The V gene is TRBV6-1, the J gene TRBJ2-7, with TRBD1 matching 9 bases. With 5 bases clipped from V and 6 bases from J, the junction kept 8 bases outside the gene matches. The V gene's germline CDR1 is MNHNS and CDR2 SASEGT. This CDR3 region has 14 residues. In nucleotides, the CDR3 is TGTGCCAGCAGTACAGGGGGCGGAATAGGCGAGCAGTACTTC. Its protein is CASSTGGGIGEQYF.

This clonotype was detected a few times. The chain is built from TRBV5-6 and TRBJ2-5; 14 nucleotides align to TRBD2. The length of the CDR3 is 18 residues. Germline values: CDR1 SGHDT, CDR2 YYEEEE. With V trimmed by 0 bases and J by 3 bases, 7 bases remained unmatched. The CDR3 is CASSLEIPGLAGEETQYF. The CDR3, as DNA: TGTGCCAGCAGCTTGGAAATACCGGGACTAGCGGGAGAAGAGACCCAGTACTTC.

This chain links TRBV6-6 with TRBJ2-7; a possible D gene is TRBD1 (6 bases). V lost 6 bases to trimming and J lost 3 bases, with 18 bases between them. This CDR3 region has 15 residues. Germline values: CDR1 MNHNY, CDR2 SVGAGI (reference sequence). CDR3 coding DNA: TGTGCCAGCAGAGATACAGGGTCGATAAACTACGAGCAGTACTTC. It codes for CASRDTGSINYEQYF.

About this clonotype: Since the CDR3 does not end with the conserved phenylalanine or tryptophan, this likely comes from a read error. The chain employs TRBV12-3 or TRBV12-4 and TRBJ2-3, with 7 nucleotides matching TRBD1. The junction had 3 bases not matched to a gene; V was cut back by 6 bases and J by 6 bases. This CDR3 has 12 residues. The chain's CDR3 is CASRPRGDTQYS. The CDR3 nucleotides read TGTGCCAGCAGACCCAGGGGGGATACGCAGTATTCC.

CDR3 amino acids: CASSLYRRPYEQYF. The CDR3 region has the DNA TGTGCCAGCAGTTTATACCGCCGCCCCTACGAGCAGTACTTC. The V and J genes are TRBV28 and TRBJ2-7; D unclear. Trimming shortened V by 1 base and J by 2 bases, and 9 bases separated the two germline ends. CDR3 size: 14 residues. From germline, CDR1 is MDHEN and CDR2 SYDVKM.

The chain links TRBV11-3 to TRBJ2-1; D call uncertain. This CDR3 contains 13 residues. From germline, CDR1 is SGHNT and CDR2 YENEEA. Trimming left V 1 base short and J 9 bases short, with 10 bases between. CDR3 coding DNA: TGTGCCAGCAGCTTAGGTGCGCGAGCTGAGCAGTTCTTC. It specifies CASSLGARAEQFF.

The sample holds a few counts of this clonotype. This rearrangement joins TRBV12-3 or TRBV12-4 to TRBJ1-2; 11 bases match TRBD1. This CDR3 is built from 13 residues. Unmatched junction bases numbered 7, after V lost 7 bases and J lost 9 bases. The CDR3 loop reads CASTYGQGASYTF. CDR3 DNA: TGTGCCAGCACCTACGGACAGGGGGCCAGCTACACCTTC.

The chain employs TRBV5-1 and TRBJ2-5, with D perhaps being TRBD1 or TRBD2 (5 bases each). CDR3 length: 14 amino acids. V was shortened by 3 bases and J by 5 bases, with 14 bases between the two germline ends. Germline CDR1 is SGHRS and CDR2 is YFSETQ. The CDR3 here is CASSSASGGETQYF. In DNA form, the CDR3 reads TGCGCCAGCAGCTCCGCCTCTGGGGGTGAGACCCAGTACTTC.

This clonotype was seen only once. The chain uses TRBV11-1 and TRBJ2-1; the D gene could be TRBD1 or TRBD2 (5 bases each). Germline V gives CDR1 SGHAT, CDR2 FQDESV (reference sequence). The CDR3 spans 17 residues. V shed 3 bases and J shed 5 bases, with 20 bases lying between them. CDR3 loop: CASSFGNGGTGHNEQFF. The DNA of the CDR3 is TGTGCCAGCAGCTTTGGTAATGGTGGGACGGGTCACAATGAGCAGTTCTTC.

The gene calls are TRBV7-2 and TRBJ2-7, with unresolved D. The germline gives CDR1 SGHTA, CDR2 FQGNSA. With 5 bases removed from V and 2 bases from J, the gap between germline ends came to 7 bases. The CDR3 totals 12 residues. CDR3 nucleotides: TGTGCCAGCAGCCCGAAACCCTACGAGCAGTACTTC. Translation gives CASSPKPYEQYF.

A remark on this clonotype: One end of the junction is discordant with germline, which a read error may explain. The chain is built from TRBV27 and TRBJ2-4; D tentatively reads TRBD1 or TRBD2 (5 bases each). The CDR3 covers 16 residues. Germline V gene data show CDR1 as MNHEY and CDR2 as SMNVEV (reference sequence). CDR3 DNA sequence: TGTGCCAGCAGTCCCGTATCCAGGGAAGTTTCGTGGGAGCAGTACTTT. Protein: CASSPVSREVSWEQYF.

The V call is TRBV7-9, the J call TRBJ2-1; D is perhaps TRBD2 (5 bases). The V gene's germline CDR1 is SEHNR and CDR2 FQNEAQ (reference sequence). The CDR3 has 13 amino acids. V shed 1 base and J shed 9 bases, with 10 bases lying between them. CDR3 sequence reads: CASSLEGRGEQFF. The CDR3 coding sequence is TGTGCCAGCAGCTTAGAGGGCCGGGGTGAGCAGTTCTTC. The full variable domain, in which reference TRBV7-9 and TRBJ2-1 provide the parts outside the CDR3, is DTGVSQNPRHKITKRGQNVTFRCDPISEHNRLYWYRQTLGQGPEFLTYFQNEAQLEKSRLLSDRFSAERPKGSFSTLEIQRTEQGDSAMYLCASSLEGRGEQFFGPGTRLTVL.

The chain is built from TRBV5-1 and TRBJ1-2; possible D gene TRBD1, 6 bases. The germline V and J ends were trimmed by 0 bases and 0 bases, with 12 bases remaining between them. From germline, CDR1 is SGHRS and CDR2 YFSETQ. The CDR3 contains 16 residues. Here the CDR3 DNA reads TGCGCCAGCAGCTTGGAGCAGGGGCAAGCTAACTATGGCTACACCTTC. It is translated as CASSLEQGQANYGYTF. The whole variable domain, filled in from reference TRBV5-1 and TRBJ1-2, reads KAGVTQTPRYLIKTRGQQVTLSCSPISGHRSVSWYQQTPGQGLQFLFEYFSETQRNKGNFPGRFSGRQFSNSRSEMNVSTLELGDSALYLCASSLEQGQANYGYTFGSGTRLTVV.

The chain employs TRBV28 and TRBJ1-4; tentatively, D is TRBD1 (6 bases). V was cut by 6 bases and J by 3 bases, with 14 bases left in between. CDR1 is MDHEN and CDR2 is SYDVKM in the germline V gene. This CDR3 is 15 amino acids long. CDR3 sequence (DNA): TGTGCCAGCAGAACCCCAGGGGTTTCTAATGAAAAACTGTTTTTT. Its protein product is CASRTPGVSNEKLFF.

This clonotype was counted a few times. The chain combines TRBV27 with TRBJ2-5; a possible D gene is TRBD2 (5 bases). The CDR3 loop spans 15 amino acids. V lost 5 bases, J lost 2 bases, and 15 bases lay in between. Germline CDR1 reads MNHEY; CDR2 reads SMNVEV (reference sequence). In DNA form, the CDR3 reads TGTGCCAGCAGTCGAGCGGCCCTGGGGCAAGAGACCCAGTACTTC. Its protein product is CASSRAALGQETQYF.

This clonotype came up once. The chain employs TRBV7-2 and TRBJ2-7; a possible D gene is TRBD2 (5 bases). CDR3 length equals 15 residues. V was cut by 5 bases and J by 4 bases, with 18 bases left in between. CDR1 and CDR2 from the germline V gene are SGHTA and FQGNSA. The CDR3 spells CASSHSDLFRYEQYF. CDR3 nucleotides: TGTGCCAGCAGCCACTCGGACTTGTTTCGGTACGAGCAGTACTTC. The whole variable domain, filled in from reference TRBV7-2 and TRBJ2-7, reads GAGVSQSPSNKVTEKGKDVELRCDPISGHTALYWYRQSLGQGLEFLIYFQGNSAPDKSGLPSDRFSAERTGGSVSTLTIQRTQQEDSAVYLCASSHSDLFRYEQYFGPGTRLTVT.

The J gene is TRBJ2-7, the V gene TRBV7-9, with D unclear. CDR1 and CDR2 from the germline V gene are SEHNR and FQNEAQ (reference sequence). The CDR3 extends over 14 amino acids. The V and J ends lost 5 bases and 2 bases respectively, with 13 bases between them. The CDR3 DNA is TGTGCCAGCAGCACCCCATCAGCCCCCTACGAGCAGTACTTC. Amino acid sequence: CASSTPSAPYEQYF.

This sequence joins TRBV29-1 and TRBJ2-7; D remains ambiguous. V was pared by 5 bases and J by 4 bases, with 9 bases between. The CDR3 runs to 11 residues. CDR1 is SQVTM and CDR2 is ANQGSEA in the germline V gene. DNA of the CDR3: TGCAGCGTTTTTGACCGATACGAGCAGTACTTC. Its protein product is CSVFDRYEQYF.

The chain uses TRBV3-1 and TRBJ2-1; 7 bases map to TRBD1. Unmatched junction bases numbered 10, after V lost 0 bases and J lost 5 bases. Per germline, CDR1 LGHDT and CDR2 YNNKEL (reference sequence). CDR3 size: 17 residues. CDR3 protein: CASSQDPGGQGDNEQFF. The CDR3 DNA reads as TGTGCCAGCAGCCAAGATCCCGGCGGTCAGGGGGACAATGAGCAGTTCTTC.

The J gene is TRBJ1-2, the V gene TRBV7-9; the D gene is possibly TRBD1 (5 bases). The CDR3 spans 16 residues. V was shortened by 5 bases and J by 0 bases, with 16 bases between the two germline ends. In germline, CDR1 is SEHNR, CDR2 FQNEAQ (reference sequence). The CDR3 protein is CASSLGAGGTNYGYTF. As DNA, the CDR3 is TGTGCCAGCAGCCTAGGGGCCGGGGGAACTAACTATGGCTACACCTTC.

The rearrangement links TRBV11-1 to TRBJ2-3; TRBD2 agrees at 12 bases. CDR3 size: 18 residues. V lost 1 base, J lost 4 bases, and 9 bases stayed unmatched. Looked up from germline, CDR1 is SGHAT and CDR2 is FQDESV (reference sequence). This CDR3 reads CASSLVGRLAGVSDTQYF. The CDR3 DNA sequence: TGTGCCAGCAGCTTAGTTGGGCGACTAGCGGGAGTCTCAGATACGCAGTATTTT.

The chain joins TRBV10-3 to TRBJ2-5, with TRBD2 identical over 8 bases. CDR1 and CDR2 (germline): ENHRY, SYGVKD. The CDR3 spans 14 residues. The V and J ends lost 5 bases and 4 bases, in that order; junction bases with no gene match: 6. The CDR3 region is CAISPSGGRETQYF. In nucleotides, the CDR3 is TGTGCCATCAGTCCATCGGGGGGGAGAGAGACCCAGTACTTC.

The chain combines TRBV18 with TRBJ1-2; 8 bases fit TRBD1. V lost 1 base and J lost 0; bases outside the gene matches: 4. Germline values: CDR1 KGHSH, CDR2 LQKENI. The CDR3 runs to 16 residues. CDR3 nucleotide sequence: TGTGCCAGCTCACCACAACCGGACAGGGCTAACTATGGCTACACCTTC. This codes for CASSPQPDRANYGYTF.